This TCR beta chain was profiled in a study of blood T cell repertoires in COVID-19. Across the whole study: Sites in the United States, Italy and Spain provided acute and convalescent COVID-19 samples. From T cells, B-cell-depleted T cells, or PBMCs came the material, which was cDNA or gDNA.

Using immunoSEQ multiplex PCR, the repertoire was profiled, and TCRdb retains in-frame clones only, with some absent. The sample has 50,000 to 85,000 clones, around 82% seen once. The CDR3 has 14 residues. CDR1 and CDR2 from the germline V gene are MNHNY and SVGAGI (reference sequence). V shed 8 bases and J shed 3 bases, with 11 bases lying between them. This chain connects TRBV6-6 to TRBJ1-6; D call uncertain. The sequence came from a man aged 60 to 75 with acute or convalescent COVID-19. Material: peripheral blood. The CDR3 loop reads CASGRGLYNSPLHF. The CDR3 nucleotides read TGTGCCAGCGGGAGAGGGCTCTATAATTCACCCCTCCACTTT.